This T cell receptor (beta chain) is drawn from a study of blood T cells in healthy people across ages. For the second PCR, which ran for about 6 to 11 cycles, a sample-barcoded 5' primer and a J-beta primer mix were used. TCRdb re-derived calls from the 5' RACE reads in MiXCR, one entry per CDR3 protein. The sample lists 700,000 or so distinct CDR3 sequences, 20% to 25% occurring once. V gave up 1 base and J gave up 3 bases, with 12 bases separating them. CDR3 length equals 14 residues. CDR1 and CDR2 from the germline V gene are DFQATT and SNEGSKA (reference sequence). This clonotype has just a few counts. Its antigen is unknown. Study findings and constraints: Percentage of naive T cells showed a strong correlation with TCR beta diversity.

The sample comprised blood. This chain links TRBV20-1 with TRBJ1-1, with D possibly matching TRBD1 (6 bases). The source of this sequence is a man in his 70s in good health. The CDR3 region has the DNA TGCAGTGCTAGAGCACAGGGTGGGTACACTGAAGCTTTCTTT. This encodes CSARAQGGYTEAFF.